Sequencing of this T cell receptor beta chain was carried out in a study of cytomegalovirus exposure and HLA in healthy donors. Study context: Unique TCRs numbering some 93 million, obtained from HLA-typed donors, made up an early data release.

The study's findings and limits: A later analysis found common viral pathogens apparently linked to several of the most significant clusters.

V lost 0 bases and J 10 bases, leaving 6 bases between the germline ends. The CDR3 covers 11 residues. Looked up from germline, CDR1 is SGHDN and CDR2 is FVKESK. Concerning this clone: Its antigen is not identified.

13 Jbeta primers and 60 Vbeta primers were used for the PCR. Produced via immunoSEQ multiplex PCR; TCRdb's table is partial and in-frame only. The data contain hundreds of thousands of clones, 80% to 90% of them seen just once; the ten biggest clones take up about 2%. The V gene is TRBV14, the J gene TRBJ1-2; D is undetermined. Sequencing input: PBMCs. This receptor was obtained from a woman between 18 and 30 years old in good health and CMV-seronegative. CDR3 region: CASSQDGLYTF. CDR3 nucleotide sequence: TGTGCCAGCAGCCAAGATGGGCTCTACACCTTC.